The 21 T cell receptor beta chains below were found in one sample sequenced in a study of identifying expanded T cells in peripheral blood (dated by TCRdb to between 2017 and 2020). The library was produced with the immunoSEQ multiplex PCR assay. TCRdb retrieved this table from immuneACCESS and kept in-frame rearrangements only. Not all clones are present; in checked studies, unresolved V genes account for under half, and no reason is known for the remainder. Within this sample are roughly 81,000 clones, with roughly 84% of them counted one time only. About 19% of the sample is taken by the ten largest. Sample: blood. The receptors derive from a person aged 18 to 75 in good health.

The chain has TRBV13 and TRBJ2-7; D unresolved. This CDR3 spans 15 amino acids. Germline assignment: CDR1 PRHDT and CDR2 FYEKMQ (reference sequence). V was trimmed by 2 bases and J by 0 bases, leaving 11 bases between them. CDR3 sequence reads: CASSLMGSPSYEQYF. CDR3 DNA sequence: TGTGCCAGCAGCTTAATGGGTTCCCCCTCCTACGAGCAGTACTTC.

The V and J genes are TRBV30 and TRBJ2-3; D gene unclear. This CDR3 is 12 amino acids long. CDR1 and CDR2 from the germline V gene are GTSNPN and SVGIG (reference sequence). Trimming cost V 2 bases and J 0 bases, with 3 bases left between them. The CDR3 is CAWSYSTDTQYF. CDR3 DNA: TGTGCCTGGAGTTACAGCACAGATACGCAGTATTTT.

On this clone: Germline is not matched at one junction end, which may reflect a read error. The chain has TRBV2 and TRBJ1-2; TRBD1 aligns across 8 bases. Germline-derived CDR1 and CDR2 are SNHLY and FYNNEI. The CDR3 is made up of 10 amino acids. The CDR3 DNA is TGTGCCAGCAGGGACAGGGATGCATCCTTC. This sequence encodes CASRDRDASF. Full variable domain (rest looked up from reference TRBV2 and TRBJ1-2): EPEVTQTPSHQVTQMGQEVILRCVPISNHLYFYWYRQILGQKVEFLVSFYNNEISEKSEIFDDQFSVERPDGSNFTLKIRSTKLEDSAMYFCASRDRDASFGSGTRLTVV.

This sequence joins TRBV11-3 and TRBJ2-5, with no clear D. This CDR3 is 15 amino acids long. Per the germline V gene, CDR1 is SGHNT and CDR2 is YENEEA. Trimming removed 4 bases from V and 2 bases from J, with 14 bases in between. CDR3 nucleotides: TGTGCCAGCAGCTCCAACGGGCACAGACAAGAGACCCAGTACTTC. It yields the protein CASSSNGHRQETQYF.

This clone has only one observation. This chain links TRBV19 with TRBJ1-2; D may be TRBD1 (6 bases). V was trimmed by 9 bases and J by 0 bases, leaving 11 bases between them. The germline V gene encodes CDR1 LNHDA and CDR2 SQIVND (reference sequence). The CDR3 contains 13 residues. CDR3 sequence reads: CASRTASNYGYTF. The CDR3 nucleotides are TGTGCCAGCCGGACAGCTTCTAACTATGGCTACACCTTC. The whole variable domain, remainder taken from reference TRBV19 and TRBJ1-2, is DGGITQSPKYLFRKEGQNVTLSCEQNLNHDAMYWYRQDPGQGLRLIYYSQIVNDFQKGDIAEGYSVSREKKESFPLTVTSAQKNPTAFYLCASRTASNYGYTFGSGTRLTVV.

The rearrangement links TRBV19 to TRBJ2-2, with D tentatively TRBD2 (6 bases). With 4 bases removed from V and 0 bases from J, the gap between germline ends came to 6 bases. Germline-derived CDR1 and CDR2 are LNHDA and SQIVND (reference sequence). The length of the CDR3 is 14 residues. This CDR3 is CASSSGANTGELFF. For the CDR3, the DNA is TGTGCCAGTAGTAGCGGGGCGAACACCGGGGAGCTGTTTTTT.

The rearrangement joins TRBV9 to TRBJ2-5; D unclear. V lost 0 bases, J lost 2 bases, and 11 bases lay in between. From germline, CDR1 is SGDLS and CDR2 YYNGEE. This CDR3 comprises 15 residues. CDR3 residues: CASSVGVALQETQYF. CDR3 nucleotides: TGTGCCAGCAGCGTAGGAGTAGCTTTACAAGAGACCCAGTACTTC.

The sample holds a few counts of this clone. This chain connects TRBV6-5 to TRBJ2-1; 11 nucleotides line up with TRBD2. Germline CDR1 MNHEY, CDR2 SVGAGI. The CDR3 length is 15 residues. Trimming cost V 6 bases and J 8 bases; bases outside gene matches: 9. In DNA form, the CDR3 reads TGTGCCAGCAGACTTTTAGCGGGAGGGGGGGATGAGCAGTTCTTC. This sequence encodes CASRLLAGGGDEQFF.

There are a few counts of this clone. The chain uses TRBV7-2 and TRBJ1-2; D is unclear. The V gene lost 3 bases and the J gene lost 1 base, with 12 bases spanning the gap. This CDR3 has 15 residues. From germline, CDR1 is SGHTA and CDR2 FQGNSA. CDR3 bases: TGTGCCAGCAGCTTGACACTAGAATATAACTATGGCTACACCTTC. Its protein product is CASSLTLEYNYGYTF. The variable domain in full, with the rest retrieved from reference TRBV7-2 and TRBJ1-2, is GAGVSQSPSNKVTEKGKDVELRCDPISGHTALYWYRQSLGQGLEFLIYFQGNSAPDKSGLPSDRFSAERTGGSVSTLTIQRTQQEDSAVYLCASSLTLEYNYGYTFGSGTRLTVV.

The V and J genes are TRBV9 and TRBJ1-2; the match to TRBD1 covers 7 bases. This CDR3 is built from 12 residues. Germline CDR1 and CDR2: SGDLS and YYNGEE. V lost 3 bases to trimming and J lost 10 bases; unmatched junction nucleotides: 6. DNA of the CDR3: TGTGCCAGCAGCGAGAGGGACAGTTCCTACACCTTC. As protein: CASSERDSSYTF. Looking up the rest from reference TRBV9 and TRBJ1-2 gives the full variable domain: DSGVTQTPKHLITATGQRVTLRCSPRSGDLSVYWYQQSLDQGLQFLIQYYNGEERAKGNILERFSAQQFPDLHSELNLSSLELGDSALYFCASSERDSSYTFGSGTRLTVV.

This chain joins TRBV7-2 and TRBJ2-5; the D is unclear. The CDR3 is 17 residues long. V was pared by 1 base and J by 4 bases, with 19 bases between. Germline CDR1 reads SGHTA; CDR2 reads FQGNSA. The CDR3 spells CASSLGWGRSWGETQYF. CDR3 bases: TGTGCCAGCAGCTTAGGCTGGGGTCGCTCGTGGGGAGAGACCCAGTACTTC.

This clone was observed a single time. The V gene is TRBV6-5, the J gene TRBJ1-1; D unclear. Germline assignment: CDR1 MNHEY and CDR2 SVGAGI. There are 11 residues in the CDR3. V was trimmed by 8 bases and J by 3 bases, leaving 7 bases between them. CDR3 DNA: TGTGCCAGCTGGGCCTACACTGAAGCTTTCTTT. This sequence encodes CASWAYTEAFF.

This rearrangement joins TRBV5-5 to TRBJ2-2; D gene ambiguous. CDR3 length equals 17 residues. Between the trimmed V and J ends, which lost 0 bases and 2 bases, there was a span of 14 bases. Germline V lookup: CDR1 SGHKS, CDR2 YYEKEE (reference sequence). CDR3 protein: CASSLDARTDNTGELFF. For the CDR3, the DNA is TGTGCCAGCAGCTTGGATGCAAGAACGGATAACACCGGGGAGCTGTTTTTT.

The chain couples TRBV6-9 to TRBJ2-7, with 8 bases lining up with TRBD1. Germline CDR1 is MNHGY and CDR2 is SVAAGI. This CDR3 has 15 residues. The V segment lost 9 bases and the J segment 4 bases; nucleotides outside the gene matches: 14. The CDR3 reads CASPAPGGRVYEQYF. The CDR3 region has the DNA TGTGCCAGTCCGGCCCCAGGGGGCCGAGTTTACGAGCAGTACTTC.

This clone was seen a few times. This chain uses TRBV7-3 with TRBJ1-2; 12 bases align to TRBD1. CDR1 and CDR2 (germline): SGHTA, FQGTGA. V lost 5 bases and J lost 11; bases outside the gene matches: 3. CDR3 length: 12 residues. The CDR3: CASSRDRGHYTF. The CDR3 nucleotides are TGTGCCAGCAGCCGGGACAGGGGGCATTACACCTTC.

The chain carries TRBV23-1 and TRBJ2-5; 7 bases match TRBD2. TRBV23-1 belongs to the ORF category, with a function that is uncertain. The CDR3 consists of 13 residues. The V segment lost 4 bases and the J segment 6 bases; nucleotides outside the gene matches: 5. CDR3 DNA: TGCGCCAGCAGTCGGCGGGAGCCAAAGACCCAGTACTTC. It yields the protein CASSRREPKTQYF.

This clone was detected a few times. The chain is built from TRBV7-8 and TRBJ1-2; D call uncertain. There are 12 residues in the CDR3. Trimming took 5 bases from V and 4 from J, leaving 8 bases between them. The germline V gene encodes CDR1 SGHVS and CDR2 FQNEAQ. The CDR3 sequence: CASSEDTYGYTF. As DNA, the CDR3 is TGTGCCAGCAGCGAAGACACCTATGGCTACACCTTC. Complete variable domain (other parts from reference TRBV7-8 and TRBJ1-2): GAGVSQSPRYKVAKRGQDVALRCDPISGHVSLFWYQQALGQGPEFLTYFQNEAQLDKSGLPSDRFFAERPEGSVSTLKIQRTQQEDSAVYLCASSEDTYGYTFGSGTRLTVV.

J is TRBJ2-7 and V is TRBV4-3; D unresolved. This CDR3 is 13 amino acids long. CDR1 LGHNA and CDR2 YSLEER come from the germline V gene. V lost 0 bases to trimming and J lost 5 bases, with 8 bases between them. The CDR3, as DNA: TGCGCCAGCAGCCAAGATCTTTCGAACGAGCAGTACTTC. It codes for CASSQDLSNEQYF.

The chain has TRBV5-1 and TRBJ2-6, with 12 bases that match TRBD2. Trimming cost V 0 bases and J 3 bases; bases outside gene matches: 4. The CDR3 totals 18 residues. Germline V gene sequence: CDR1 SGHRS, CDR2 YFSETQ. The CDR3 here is CASSLELAGGVGANVLTF. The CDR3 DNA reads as TGCGCCAGCAGCTTGGAACTAGCGGGAGGAGTTGGGGCCAACGTCCTGACTTTC. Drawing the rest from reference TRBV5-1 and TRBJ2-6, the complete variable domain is KAGVTQTPRYLIKTRGQQVTLSCSPISGHRSVSWYQQTPGQGLQFLFEYFSETQRNKGNFPGRFSGRQFSNSRSEMNVSTLELGDSALYLCASSLELAGGVGANVLTFGAGSRLTVL.

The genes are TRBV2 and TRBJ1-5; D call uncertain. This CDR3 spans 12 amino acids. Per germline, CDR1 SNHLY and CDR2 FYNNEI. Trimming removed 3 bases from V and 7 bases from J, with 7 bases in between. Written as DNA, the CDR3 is TGTGCCAGCAGTGAGACGGGCCAGCCCCAGCATTTT. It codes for CASSETGQPQHF. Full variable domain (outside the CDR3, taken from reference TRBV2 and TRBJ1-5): EPEVTQTPSHQVTQMGQEVILRCVPISNHLYFYWYRQILGQKVEFLVSFYNNEISEKSEIFDDQFSVERPDGSNFTLKIRSTKLEDSAMYFCASSETGQPQHFGDGTRLSIL.

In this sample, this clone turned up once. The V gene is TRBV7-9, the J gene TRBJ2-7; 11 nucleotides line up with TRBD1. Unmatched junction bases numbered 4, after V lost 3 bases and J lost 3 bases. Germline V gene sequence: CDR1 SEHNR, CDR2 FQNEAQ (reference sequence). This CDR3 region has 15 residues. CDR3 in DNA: TGTGCCAGCAGCTTCGGGACAGGGGGTCGCTACGAGCAGTACTTC. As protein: CASSFGTGGRYEQYF.